Presented here are 16 T cell receptor beta chains from one specimen sequenced in a study of beta chain features in type 1 diabetes. cDNA synthesis used the whole RNA isolate, giving expressed TCRB sequences. Here immunoSEQ multiplex PCR was the method, and the copy in TCRdb shows in-frame clones only, minus some. The table shows roughly 300,000 clones, with approximately 15% occurring only once. Material: central memory CD4+ T cells from blood. These receptors were obtained from a man aged 25-45 years in good health.

This clone was detected only a few times. The chain employs TRBV18 and TRBJ1-1; D ambiguous. This CDR3 spans 11 amino acids. Trimming shortened V by 3 bases and J by 7 bases, and 6 bases separated the two germline ends. Germline V gene lookup returns CDR1 KGHSH and CDR2 LQKENI. In DNA form, the CDR3 reads TGTGCCAGCTCACCGGGGAGTGAAGCTTTCTTT. As protein: CASSPGSEAFF.

Turning to this clone: The same CDR3 can be traced to other DNA sequences in this sample. The chain couples TRBV13 to TRBJ2-1; TRBD2 agrees at 9 bases. The germline gives CDR1 PRHDT, CDR2 FYEKMQ (reference sequence). The V gene end was trimmed by 2 bases and the J gene end by 9 bases; junction bases not matched to a gene: 11. The CDR3 has 16 amino acids. The chain's CDR3 is CASSLYNLAGRSEQFF. The CDR3 bases are TGTGCCAGCAGCTTATATAATCTAGCGGGACGTTCTGAGCAGTTCTTC.

In this sample, this clone turned up many times. This sequence joins TRBV9 and TRBJ2-7; tentative D call: TRBD2 (7 bases). Germline-derived CDR1 and CDR2 are SGDLS and YYNGEE. Trimming cost V 3 bases and J 4 bases, with 14 bases left between them. The CDR3 is made up of 14 amino acids. CDR3: CASSEGGTQYEQYV. The CDR3 bases are TGTGCCAGCAGCGAGGGGGGGACCCAGTACGAGCAGTACGTC.

This clone was seen at least ten times. The chain couples TRBV5-1 to TRBJ2-3, with D perhaps being TRBD1 or TRBD2 (5 bases each). CDR1 and CDR2 from the germline V gene are SGHRS and YFSETQ. The CDR3 spans 14 residues. Trimming stripped 1 base from V and 3 bases from J, with 9 bases between. DNA of the CDR3: TGCGCCAGCAGCTTGTCGGGGCGGACAGATACGCAGTATTTT. This gives the protein CASSLSGRTDTQYF.

This clone was picked up a small number of times. The V gene is TRBV5-4, the J gene TRBJ2-3, with TRBD2 matching over 7 bases. The trim removed 0 bases at V and 0 bases at J, leaving 1 base unmatched. CDR3 length: 15 residues. Germline values: CDR1 SGHNT, CDR2 YYREEE (reference sequence). The CDR3 DNA follows: TGTGCCAGCAGCTTGGAGCGGGGTAGCACAGATACGCAGTATTTT. Protein: CASSLERGSTDTQYF.

This clone showed up just a few times. The rearrangement joins TRBV29-1 to TRBJ1-2; the D is unclear. V lost 0 bases to trimming and J lost 7 bases, with 15 bases between them. The length of the CDR3 is 14 residues. Germline lookup yields CDR1 SQVTM and CDR2 ANQGSEA. This CDR3 is CSVEDLERVSGYTF. The DNA of the CDR3 is TGCAGCGTTGAAGATCTTGAGCGTGTTAGTGGCTACACCTTC. The whole variable domain, filled in from reference TRBV29-1 and TRBJ1-2, reads SAVISQKPSRDICQRGTSLTIQCQVDSQVTMMFWYRQQPGQSLTLIATANQGSEATYESGFVIDKFPISRPNLTFSTLTVSNMSPEDSSIYLCSVEDLERVSGYTFGSGTRLTVV.

This rearrangement joins TRBV11-2 to TRBJ2-6, with D tentatively TRBD2 (6 bases). Germline-derived CDR1 and CDR2 are SGHAT and FQNNGV. V was pared by 3 bases and J by 4 bases, with 16 bases between. This CDR3 spans 17 amino acids. The CDR3 loop reads CASSLGLRNLGANVLTF. Written as DNA, the CDR3 is TGTGCCAGCAGCTTGGGACTGCGGAACCTCGGGGCCAACGTCCTGACTTTC.

The CDR3 loop is CASSSSTDTQYF. The CDR3 coding sequence is TGTGCCAGCAGCTCTAGCACAGATACGCAGTATTTT. The chain is built from TRBV7-7 and TRBJ2-3; unclear D gene. The germline CDR1 and CDR2 sequences are SSHAT and FNYEAQ (reference sequence). Trimming left V 4 bases short and J 0 bases short, with 2 bases between. This CDR3 spans 12 amino acids.

In this sample, this clone turned up a few times. This rearrangement joins TRBV7-2 to TRBJ1-1, with a weak D call TRBD1 (5 bases). The germline V and J ends were trimmed by 11 bases and 4 bases, with 14 bases remaining between them. CDR3 size: 12 residues. Germline V CDR1 and CDR2: SGHTA, FQGNSA. The CDR3 region is CAAESGGTEAFF. The CDR3 region has the DNA TGTGCCGCCGAGTCGGGGGGCACTGAAGCTTTCTTT.

V usage is TRBV30 and J usage is TRBJ1-5; D is ambiguous. The V end was cut by 2 bases, the J end by 6 bases, with 11 bases between. Germline loops: CDR1 GTSNPN, CDR2 SVGIG (reference sequence). This CDR3 has 13 amino acids. This chain's CDR3 is CAWSRKVSQPQHF. CDR3 nucleotides: TGTGCCTGGAGTCGGAAGGTTAGTCAGCCCCAGCATTTT.

This clone occurred a few times. The chain recombines TRBV30 with TRBJ2-3; the D is unclear. The CDR3 length is 11 residues. Germline V gene sequence: CDR1 GTSNPN, CDR2 SVGIG (reference sequence). Deletions cut 1 base from V and 4 bases from J, with 3 bases between. CDR3 amino acids: CAWSAADTQYF. Here the CDR3 DNA reads TGTGCCTGGAGTGCGGCAGATACGCAGTATTTT.

The V gene is TRBV9, the J gene TRBJ2-3, with D possibly called TRBD1 or TRBD2 (5 bases each). V was clipped by 2 bases and J by 4 bases, with 17 bases between them. CDR1 is SGDLS, CDR2 YYNGEE, per germline. CDR3 length: 16 residues. In DNA, the CDR3 is TGTGCCAGCAGCGTGGGTCTCCCTGGGGGTCCAGATACGCAGTATTTT. As protein: CASSVGLPGGPDTQYF.

There are a few counts of this clone. The chain has TRBV6-1 and TRBJ2-7, with TRBD2 identical over 7 bases. With V trimmed by 4 bases and J by 4 bases, 7 bases remained unmatched. This CDR3 contains 14 residues. Germline V lookup: CDR1 MNHNS, CDR2 SASEGT. In DNA form, the CDR3 reads TGTGCCAGCAGTGGAAGTACTAGCGTATACGAGCAGTACGTC. Encoded protein: CASSGSTSVYEQYV.

This clone turned up a few times. Other nucleotide sequences in the sample specify the same CDR3. The rearrangement joins TRBV10-3 to TRBJ1-5; TRBD1 might be the D (6 bases). V lost 2 bases, J lost 5 bases, and 10 bases lay in between. The CDR3 runs 14 residues. The germline V gene has CDR1 ENHRY and CDR2 SYGVKD. CDR3 in amino acids: CAISEGQRDQPQHF. The DNA for the CDR3 is TGTGCCATCAGTGAGGGACAGCGAGATCAGCCCCAGCATTTT.

The gene calls are TRBV10-3 and TRBJ2-1; TRBD1 might be the D (6 bases). The CDR3 runs to 15 residues. V dropped 0 bases and J dropped 5 bases, with 11 bases sitting between them. Per the germline V gene, CDR1 is ENHRY and CDR2 is SYGVKD. The CDR3 reads CAISESLKGDNEQFF. The DNA of the CDR3 is TGTGCCATCAGTGAGTCCCTTAAGGGGGACAATGAGCAGTTCTTC.

This clone was seen a handful of times. The chain employs TRBV5-4 and TRBJ2-5; 7 positions agree with TRBD2. This CDR3 contains 16 residues. Germline V gene lookup returns CDR1 SGHNT and CDR2 YYREEE (reference sequence). Trimming took 0 bases from V and 0 from J; bases not matched to a gene: 5. The CDR3 loop is CASSLVLAGYQETQYF. CDR3 DNA: TGTGCCAGCAGCTTGGTGTTAGCGGGTTACCAAGAGACCCAGTACTTC.